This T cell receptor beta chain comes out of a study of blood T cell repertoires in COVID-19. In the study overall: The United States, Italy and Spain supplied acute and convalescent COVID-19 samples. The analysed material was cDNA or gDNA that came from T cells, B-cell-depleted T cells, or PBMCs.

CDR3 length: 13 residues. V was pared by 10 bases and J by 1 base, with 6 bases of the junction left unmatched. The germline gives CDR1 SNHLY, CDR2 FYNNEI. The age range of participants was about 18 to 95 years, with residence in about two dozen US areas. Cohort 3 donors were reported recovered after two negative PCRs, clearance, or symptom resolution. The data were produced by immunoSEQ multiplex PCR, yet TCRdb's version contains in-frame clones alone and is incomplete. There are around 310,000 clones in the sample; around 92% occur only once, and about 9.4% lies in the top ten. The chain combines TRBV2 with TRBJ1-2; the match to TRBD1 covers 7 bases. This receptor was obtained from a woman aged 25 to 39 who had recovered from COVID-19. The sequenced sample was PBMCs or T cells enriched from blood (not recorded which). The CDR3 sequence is CATSRDSNYGYTF. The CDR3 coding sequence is TGTGCCACCAGCCGGGACAGTAACTATGGCTACACCTTC.